The 5 T cell receptor beta chains presented below share a single source sample, sequenced in a study of blood T cell repertoires in COVID-19. Produced via immunoSEQ multiplex PCR; TCRdb's table is partial and in-frame only. The sample has more than 300,000 clones; 88% are singletons. Specimen: peripheral blood. These receptors came from a woman aged 70-85 years with COVID-19, enrolled during active disease.

In its sample, this clone was seen once. This chain links TRBV2 with TRBJ1-1, with a tentative D call TRBD1 (6 bases). The germline V and J ends were trimmed by 8 bases and 7 bases, with 20 bases remaining between them. The CDR3 is 14 residues long. The germline CDR1 and CDR2 sequences are SNHLY and FYNNEI. CDR3 coding DNA: TGTGCCAGCGGAAGTCGGAACAGGGAGAGTGAAGCTTTCTTT. Translated, it gives CASGSRNRESEAFF.

This chain uses TRBV10-2 with TRBJ2-2; D may be TRBD2 (6 bases). CDR1 is WSHSY, CDR2 SAAADI, per germline. The CDR3 length is 15 residues. The V gene lost 5 bases and the J gene lost 4 bases, with 14 bases spanning the gap. CDR3 in amino acids: CASSTGVRGTGELFF. The DNA for the CDR3 is TGCGCCAGCAGTACGGGGGTCCGGGGCACCGGGGAGCTGTTTTTT.

The chain recombines TRBV10-3 with TRBJ1-4, with D possibly being TRBD1 (5 bases). This CDR3 is built from 16 residues. The V gene lost 3 bases and the J gene lost 0 bases, with 11 bases spanning the gap. Germline CDR1 ENHRY, CDR2 SYGVKD. CDR3 in amino acids: CAISENRPSTNEKLFF. CDR3 coding DNA: TGTGCCATCAGTGAAAACAGGCCCTCAACTAATGAAAAACTGTTTTTT.

The V call is TRBV5-1, the J call TRBJ1-3; 7 bases match TRBD1. V shed 3 bases, J shed 0 bases, and the junction held 9 bases outside the gene matches. There are 17 residues in the CDR3. Germline CDR1 SGHRS, CDR2 YFSETQ. CDR3 DNA sequence: TGCGCCAGCAGCTCGGGAACAGGGGTTTCCTCTGGAAACACCATATATTTT. Translated, it gives CASSSGTGVSSGNTIYF.

The chain recombines TRBV27 with TRBJ2-2; TRBD2 is a possible D gene (5 bases). With 7 bases removed from V and 5 bases from J, the gap between germline ends came to 14 bases. The germline CDR1 and CDR2 sequences are MNHEY and SMNVEV (reference sequence). The CDR3 contains 14 residues. The CDR3 DNA reads TGTGCCAGCACCTGGGGTGGGGAGACCGGGGAGCTGTTTTTT. This sequence encodes CASTWGGETGELFF.